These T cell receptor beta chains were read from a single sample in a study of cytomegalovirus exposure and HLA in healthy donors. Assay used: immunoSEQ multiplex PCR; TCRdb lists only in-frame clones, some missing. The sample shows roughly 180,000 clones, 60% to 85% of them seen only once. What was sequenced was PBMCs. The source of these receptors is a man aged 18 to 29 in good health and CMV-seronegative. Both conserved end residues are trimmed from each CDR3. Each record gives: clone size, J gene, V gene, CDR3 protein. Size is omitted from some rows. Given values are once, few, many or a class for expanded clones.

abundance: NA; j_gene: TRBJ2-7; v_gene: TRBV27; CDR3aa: ASSLDRKSRQY
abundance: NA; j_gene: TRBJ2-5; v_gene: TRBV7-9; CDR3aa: ASSRTAGGETQY
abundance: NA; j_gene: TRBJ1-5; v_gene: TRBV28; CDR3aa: ASSSYQDTYQPQH
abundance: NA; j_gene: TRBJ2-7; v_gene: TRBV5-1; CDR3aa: ASSSSRGTDQYEQY
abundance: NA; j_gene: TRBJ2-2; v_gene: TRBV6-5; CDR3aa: ASSSGLASTGELF
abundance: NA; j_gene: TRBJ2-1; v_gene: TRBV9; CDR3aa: ASSVVGGSRNEQF
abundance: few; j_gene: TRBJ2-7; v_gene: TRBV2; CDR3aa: AALETGSYEQY
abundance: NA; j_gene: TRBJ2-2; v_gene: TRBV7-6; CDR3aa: ASSLGSGGAGELF
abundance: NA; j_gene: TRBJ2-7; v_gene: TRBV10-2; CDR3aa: ASSESIGGAYEQY
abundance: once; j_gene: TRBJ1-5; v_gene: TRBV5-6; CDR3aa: ASSRRGGLDQPQH
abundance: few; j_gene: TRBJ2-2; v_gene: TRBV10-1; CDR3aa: ASSEWGQGTSGSTGELF
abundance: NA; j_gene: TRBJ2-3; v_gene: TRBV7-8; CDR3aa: ASSTSTGPTDTQY
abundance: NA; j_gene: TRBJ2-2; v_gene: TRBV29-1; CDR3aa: SAEGVGQGKSGELF
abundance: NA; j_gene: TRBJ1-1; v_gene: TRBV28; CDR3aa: ASSLRRVNTEAF
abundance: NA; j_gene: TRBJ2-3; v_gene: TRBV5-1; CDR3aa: ASSLAPLEGADTQY
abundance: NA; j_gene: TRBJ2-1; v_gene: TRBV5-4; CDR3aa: ASSFRAGGYNEQF
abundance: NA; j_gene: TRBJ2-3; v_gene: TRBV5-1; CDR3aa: ASSPTSGRVSTQY
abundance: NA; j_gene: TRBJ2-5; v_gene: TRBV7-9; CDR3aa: ASSLGRGRERETQY
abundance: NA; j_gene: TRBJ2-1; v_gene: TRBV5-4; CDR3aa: ASSPTGTGGHNEQF
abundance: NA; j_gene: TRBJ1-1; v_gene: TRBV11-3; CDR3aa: ASSLTSRQGELF
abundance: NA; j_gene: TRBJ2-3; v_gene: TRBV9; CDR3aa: ASSPRERSTDTQY
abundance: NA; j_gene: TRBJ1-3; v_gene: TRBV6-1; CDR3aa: ASSEGTGGGNTIY
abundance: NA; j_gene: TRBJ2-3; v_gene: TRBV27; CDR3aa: ASSTPSSGGPTDTQY
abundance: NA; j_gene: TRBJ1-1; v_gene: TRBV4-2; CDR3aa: ASSRGRHKPNTEAF
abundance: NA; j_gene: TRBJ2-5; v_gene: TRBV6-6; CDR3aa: ASSLRDRRRETQY
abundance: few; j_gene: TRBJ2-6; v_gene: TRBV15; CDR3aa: ATSRPPGDSGANVLT
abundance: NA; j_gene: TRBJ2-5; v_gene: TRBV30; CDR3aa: AWSRDRAVGETQY
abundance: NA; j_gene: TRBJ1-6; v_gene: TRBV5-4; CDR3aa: ATAPSGVGNSPLH
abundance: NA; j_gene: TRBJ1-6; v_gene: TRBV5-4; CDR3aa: ASSLVVEGSPLH
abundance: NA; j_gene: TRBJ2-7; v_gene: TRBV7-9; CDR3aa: ASSPGSEQY
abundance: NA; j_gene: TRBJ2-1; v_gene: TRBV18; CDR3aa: ASSPAGGNTYNEQF
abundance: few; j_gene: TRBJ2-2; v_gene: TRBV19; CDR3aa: ASNLNTGELF
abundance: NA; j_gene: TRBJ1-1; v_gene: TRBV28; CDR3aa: ASRAGLPAEAF
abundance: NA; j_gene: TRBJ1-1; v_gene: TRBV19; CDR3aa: ASSTKRNTEAF
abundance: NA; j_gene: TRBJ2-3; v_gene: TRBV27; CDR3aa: ASSFGTSGVSDTQY
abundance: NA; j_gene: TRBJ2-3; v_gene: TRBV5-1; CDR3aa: ASSLARGMADTQY
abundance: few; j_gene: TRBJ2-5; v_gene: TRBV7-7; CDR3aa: ASTSFGQGAGTQY
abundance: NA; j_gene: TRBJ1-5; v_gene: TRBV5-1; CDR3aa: ASRQGDNQPQH
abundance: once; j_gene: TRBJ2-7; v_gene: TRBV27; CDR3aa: ASSFSFPYSGSNYEQY
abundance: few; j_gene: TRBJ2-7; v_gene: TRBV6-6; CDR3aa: ASSVGGALGEQY
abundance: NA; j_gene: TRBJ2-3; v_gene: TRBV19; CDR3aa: ASWEGVTDTQY
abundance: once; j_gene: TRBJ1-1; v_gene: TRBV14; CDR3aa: ASSHWRPMNTEAF
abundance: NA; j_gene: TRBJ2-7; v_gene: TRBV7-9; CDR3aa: ASSPQGGRAYEQY
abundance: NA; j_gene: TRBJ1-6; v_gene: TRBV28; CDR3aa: ASIQGLPGPPLH
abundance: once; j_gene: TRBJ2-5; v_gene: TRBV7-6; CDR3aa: ASSLDAGGGQETQY